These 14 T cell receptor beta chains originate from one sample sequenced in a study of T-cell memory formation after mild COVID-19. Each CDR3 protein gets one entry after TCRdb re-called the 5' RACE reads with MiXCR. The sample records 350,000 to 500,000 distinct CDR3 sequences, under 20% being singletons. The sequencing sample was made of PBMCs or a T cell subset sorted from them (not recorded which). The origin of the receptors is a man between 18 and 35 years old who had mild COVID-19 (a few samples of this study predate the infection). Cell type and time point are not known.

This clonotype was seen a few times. CDR3 sequence (DNA): TGTGCCAGTAGTATCCAAGGCTGGGGAGCCCACGAGCAGTACTTC. The encoded protein is CASSIQGWGAHEQYF. The V and J genes are TRBV19 and TRBJ2-7; perhaps TRBD2 as D (5 bases). V lost 3 bases, J lost 5 bases, and 17 bases lay in between. The CDR3 runs 15 residues. Germline V gives CDR1 LNHDA, CDR2 SQIVND (reference sequence).

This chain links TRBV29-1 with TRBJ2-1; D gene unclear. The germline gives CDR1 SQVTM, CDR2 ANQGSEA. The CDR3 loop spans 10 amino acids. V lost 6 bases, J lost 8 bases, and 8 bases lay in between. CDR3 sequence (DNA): TGCAGCGTCTCGGGCCATGAGCAGTTCTTC. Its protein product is CSVSGHEQFF.

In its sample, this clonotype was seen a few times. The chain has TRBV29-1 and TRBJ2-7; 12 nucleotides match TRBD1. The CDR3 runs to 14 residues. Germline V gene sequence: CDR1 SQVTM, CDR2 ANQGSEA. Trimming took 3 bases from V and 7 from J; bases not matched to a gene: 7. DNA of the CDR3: TGCAGCGTTGAGGGACAGGGGGCGACTAATGAGCAGTACTTC. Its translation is CSVEGQGATNEQYF.

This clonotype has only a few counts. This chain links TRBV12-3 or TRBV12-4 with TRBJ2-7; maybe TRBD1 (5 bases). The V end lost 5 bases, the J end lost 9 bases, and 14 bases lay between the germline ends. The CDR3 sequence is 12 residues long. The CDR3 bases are TGTGCCAGCAGTGGGGCCCCAGTGGTGCAGTACTTC. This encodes CASSGAPVVQYF.

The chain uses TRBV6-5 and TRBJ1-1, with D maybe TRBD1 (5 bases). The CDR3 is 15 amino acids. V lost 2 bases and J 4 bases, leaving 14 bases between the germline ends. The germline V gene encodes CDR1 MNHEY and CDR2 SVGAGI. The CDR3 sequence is CASSYKQGSITEAFF. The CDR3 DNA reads TGTGCCAGCAGTTACAAGCAGGGTAGCATCACTGAAGCTTTCTTT.

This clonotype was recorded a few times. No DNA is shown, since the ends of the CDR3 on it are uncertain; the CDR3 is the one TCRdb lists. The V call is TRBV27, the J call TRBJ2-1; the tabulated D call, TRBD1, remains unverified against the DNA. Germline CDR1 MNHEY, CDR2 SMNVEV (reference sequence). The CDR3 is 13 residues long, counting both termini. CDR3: CASSPFAAGTEFF.

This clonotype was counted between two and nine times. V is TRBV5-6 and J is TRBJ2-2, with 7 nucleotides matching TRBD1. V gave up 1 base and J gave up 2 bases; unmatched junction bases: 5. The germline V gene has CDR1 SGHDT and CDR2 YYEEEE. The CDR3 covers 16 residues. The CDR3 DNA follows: TGTGCCAGCAGCTTGTACTGGACAGGAAACACCGGGGAGCTGTTTTTT. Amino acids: CASSLYWTGNTGELFF.

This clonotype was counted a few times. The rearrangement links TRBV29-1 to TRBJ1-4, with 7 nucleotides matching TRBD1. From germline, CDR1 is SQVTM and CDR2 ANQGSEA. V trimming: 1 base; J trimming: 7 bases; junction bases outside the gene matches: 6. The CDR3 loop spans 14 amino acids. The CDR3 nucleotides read TGCAGCGTTGAAGGAGACAGGGAAGGTGAAAAACTGTTTTTT. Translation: CSVEGDREGEKLFF.

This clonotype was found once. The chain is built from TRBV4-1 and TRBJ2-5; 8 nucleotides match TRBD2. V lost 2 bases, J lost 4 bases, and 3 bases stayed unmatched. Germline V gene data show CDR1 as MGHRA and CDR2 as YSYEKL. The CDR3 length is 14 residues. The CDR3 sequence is CASSQSGGVETQYF. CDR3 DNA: TGCGCCAGCAGCCAATCCGGGGGGGTAGAGACCCAGTACTTC.

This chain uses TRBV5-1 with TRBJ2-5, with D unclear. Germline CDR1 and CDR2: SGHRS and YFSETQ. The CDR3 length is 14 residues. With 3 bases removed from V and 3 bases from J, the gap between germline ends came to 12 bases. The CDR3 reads CASSSVLGKETQYF. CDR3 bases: TGCGCCAGCAGCTCGGTATTAGGGAAAGAGACCCAGTACTTC.

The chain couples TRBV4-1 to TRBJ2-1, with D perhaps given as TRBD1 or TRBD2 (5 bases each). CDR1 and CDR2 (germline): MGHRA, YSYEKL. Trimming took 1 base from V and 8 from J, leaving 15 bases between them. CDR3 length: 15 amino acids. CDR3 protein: CASSQVTGFGDEQFF. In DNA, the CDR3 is TGCGCCAGCAGCCAAGTTACAGGATTCGGGGATGAGCAGTTCTTC.

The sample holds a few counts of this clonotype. The CDR3 spells CASSFLGVEQYF. DNA of the CDR3: TGCGCCAGCAGCTTCTTAGGAGTTGAGCAGTACTTC. The V and J genes are TRBV5-1 and TRBJ2-7; no clear D. V gave up 2 bases and J gave up 7 bases, with 10 bases separating them. The germline V gene has CDR1 SGHRS and CDR2 YFSETQ. CDR3 length: 12 amino acids. The full variable domain, with the rest looked up from reference TRBV5-1 and TRBJ2-7, is KAGVTQTPRYLIKTRGQQVTLSCSPISGHRSVSWYQQTPGQGLQFLFEYFSETQRNKGNFPGRFSGRQFSNSRSEMNVSTLELGDSALYLCASSFLGVEQYFGPGTRLTVT.

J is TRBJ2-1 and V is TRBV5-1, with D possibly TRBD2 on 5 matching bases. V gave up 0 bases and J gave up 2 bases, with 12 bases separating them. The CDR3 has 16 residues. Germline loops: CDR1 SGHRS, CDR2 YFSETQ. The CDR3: CASSLGAAEPYNEQFF. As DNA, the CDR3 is TGCGCCAGCAGCTTGGGGGCAGCGGAGCCCTACAATGAGCAGTTCTTC.

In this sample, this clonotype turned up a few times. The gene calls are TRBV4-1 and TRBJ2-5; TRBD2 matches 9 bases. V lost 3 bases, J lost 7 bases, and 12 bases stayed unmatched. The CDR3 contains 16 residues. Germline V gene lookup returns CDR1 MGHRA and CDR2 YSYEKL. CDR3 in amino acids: CASSQETSGGFWTQYF. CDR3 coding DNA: TGCGCCAGCAGCCAGGAGACTAGCGGAGGATTTTGGACCCAGTACTTC.